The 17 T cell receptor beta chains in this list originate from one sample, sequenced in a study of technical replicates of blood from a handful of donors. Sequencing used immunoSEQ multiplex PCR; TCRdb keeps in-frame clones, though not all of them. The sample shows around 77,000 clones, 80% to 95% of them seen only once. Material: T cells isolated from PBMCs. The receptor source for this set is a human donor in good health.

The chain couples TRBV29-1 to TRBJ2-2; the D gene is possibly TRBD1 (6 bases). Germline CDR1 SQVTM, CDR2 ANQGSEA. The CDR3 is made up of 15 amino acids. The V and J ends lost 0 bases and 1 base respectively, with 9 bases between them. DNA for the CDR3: TGCAGCGTTGAAGATTACAGGGTGAACACCGGGGAGCTGTTTTTT. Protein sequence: CSVEDYRVNTGELFF.

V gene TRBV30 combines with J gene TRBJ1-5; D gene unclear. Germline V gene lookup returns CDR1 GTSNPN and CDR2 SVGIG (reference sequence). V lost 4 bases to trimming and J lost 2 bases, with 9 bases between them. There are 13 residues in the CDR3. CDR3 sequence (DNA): TGTGCCTGGAATCTTGAGGGCAATCAGCCCCAGCATTTT. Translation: CAWNLEGNQPQHF. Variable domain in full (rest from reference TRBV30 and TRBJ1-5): SQTIHQWPATLVQPVGSPLSLECTVEGTSNPNLYWYRQAAGRGLQLLFYSVGIGQISSEVPQNLSASRPQDRQFILSSKKLLLSDSGFYLCAWNLEGNQPQHFGDGTRLSIL.

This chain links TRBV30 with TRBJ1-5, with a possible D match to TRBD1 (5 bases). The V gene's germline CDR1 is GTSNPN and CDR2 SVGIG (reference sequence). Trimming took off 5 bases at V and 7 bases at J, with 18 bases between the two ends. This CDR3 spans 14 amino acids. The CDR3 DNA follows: TGTGCCTGGGATACAGGTCGCCCAGGGCAGCCCCAGCATTTT. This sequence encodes CAWDTGRPGQPQHF.

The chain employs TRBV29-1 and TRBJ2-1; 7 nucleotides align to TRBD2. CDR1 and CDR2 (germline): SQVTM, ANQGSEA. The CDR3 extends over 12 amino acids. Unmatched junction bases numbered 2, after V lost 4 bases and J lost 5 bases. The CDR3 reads CSVGLADNEQFF. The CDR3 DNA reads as TGCAGCGTTGGGCTAGCGGACAATGAGCAGTTCTTC.

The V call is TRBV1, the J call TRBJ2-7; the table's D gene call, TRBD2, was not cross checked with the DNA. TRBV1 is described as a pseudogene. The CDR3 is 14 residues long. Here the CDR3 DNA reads TGCACCAGCAGCCAACTAGCGACCTCCTACGAGCAGTACTTC. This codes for CTSSQLATSYEQYF.

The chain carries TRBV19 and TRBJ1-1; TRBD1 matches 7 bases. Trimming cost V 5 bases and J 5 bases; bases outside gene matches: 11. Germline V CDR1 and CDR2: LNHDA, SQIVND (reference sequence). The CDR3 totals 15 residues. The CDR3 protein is CASSEGQTGRTEAFF. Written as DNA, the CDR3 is TGTGCCAGTAGTGAGGGACAGACCGGCCGGACTGAAGCTTTCTTT. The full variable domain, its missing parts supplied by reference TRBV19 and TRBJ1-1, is DGGITQSPKYLFRKEGQNVTLSCEQNLNHDAMYWYRQDPGQGLRLIYYSQIVNDFQKGDIAEGYSVSREKKESFPLTVTSAQKNPTAFYLCASSEGQTGRTEAFFGQGTRLTVV.

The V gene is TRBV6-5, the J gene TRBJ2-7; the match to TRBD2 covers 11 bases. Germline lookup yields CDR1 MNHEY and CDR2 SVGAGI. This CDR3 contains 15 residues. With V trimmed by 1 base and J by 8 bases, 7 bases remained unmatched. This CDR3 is CASSYLAGGPPKQYF. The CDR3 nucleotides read TGTGCCAGCAGTTACTTAGCGGGAGGGCCCCCTAAGCAGTACTTC.

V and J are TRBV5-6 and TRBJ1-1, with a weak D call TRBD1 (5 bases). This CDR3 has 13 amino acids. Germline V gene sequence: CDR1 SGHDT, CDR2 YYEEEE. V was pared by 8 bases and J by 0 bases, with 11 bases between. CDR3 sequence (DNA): TGTGCCAGTGTGGGGCGGATGAACACTGAAGCTTTCTTT. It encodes CASVGRMNTEAFF.

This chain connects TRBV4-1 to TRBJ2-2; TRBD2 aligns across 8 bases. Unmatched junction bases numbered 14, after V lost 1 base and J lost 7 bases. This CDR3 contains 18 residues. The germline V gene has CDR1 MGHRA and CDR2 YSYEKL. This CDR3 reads CASSQAPLAGPLSGELFF. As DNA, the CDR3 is TGCGCCAGCAGCCAAGCCCCCCTAGCGGGTCCCCTTAGCGGGGAGCTGTTTTTT.

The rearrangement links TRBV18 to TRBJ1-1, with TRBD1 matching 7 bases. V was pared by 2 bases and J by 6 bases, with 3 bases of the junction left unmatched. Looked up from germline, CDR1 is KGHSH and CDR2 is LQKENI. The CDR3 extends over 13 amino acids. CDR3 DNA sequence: TGTGCCAGCTCACCATCGGGGACAGCTGAAGCTTTCTTT. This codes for CASSPSGTAEAFF.

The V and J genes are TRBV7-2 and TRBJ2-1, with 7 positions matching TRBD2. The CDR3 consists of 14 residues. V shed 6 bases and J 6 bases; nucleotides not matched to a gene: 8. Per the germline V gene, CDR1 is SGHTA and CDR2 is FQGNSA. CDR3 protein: CASRRRWGGNEQFF. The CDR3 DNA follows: TGTGCCAGCAGGCGTCGGTGGGGGGGCAATGAGCAGTTCTTC.

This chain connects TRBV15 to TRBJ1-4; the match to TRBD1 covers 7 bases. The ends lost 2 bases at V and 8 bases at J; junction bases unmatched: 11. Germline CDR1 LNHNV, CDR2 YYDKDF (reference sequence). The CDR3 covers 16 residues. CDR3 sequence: CATSRIQGKQDEKLFF. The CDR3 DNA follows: TGTGCCACCAGCAGAATACAGGGGAAGCAGGACGAAAAACTGTTTTTT.

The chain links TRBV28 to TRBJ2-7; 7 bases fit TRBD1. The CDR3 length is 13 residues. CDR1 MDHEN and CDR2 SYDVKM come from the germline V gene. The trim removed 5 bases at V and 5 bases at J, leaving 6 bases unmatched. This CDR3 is CASSPQGTHEQYF. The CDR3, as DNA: TGTGCCAGCAGTCCACAGGGGACCCACGAGCAGTACTTC.

CDR3 nucleotide sequence: TGTGCCAGCAGTTTAGCAGGGGGCTTCTGGGAGACCCAGTACTTC. Translating gives CASSLAGGFWETQYF. V and J are TRBV28 and TRBJ2-5, with 8 nucleotides matching TRBD1. Trimming cost V 2 bases and J 5 bases; bases outside gene matches: 7. Germline V CDR1 and CDR2: MDHEN, SYDVKM. This CDR3 contains 15 residues. The full variable domain, completed using reference TRBV28 and TRBJ2-5, is DVKVTQSSRYLVKRTGEKVFLECVQDMDHENMFWYRQDPGLGLRLIYFSYDVKMKEKGDIPEGYSVSREKKERFSLILESASTNQTSMYLCASSLAGGFWETQYFGPGTRLLVL.

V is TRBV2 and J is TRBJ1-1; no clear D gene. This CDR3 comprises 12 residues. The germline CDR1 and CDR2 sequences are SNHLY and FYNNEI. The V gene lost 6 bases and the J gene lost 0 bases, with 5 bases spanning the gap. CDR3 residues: CASSVVNTEAFF. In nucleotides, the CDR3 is TGTGCCAGCAGCGTAGTGAACACTGAAGCTTTCTTT.

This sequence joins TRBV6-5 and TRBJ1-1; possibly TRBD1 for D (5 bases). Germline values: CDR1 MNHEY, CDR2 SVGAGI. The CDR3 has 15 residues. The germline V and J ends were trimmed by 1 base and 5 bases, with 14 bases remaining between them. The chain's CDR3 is CASSYFRASGTEAFF. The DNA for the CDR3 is TGTGCCAGCAGTTACTTCAGGGCGAGTGGGACTGAAGCTTTCTTT.

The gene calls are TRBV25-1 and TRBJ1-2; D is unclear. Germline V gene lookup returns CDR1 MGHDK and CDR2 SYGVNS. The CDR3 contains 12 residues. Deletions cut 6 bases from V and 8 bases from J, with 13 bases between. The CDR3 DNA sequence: TGTGCCAGCAGCTGGGGAGATCGAGGCTACACCTTC. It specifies CASSWGDRGYTF.